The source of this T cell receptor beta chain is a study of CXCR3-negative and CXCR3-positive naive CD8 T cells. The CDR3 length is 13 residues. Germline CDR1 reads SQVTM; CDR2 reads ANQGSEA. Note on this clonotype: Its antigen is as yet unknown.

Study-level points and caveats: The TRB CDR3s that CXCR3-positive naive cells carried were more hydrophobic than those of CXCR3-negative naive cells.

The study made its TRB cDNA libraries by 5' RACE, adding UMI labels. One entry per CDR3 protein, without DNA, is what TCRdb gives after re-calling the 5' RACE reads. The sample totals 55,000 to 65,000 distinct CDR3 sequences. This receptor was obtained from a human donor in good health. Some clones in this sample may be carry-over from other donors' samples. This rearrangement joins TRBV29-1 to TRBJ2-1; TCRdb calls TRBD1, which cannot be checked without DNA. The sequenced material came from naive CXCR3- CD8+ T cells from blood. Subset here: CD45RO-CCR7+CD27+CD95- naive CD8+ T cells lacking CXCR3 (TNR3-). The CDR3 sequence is CSVDVRGYNEQFF.